The sequence of this TCR beta chain was determined in a study of Tregs in tolerant kidney transplant recipients. Findings of the study overall: The most relevant donor-specific Treg TCRbeta repertoire apparently came from expansion with activated donor B cells.

V was clipped by 3 bases and J by 2 bases, with 17 bases between them. CDR1 is KGHSH, CDR2 LQKENI, per germline. CDR3 length: 17 amino acids. Sequenced by immunoSEQ multiplex PCR; TCRdb stores in-frame clones only, minus some. The sample has 120,000 or so clones, around nine tenths seen once. In the case of this clone: The antigen remains unidentified.

The sample was CD4+ T cells from blood. The J gene is TRBJ2-4, the V gene TRBV18; D is unclear. This TCR was recovered from a human donor in good health. Written as DNA, the CDR3 is TGTGCCAGCTCACCTATTAGCACAGCTCTAACCAAAAACATTCAGTACTTC. It specifies CASSPISTALTKNIQYF. The full variable domain, with the rest looked up from reference TRBV18 and TRBJ2-4, is NAGVMQNPRHLVRRRGQEARLRCSPMKGHSHVYWYRQLPEEGLKFMVYLQKENIIDESGMPKERFSAEFPKEGPSILRIQQVVRGDSAAYFCASSPISTALTKNIQYFGAGTRLSVL.